This is a list of T cell receptor beta chains from one sample in a study of blood T cell repertoires in COVID-19. The assay was immunoSEQ multiplex PCR, and TCRdb's table has in-frame clones only and misses some. Of about 150,000 clones listed, roughly nine tenths are singletons. Input material: peripheral blood. The receptors were sampled from a woman aged 35 to 49 with acute or convalescent COVID-19. The conserved cysteine and the conserved F or W are not part of the CDR3 here. The order of the fields is V gene, CDR3 protein.

TRBV11-3	ASSLEGQGPYEQY
TRBV6-2/TRBV6-3	ASSYSFASLDEQF
TRBV14	ASSQTRDRGPGELF
TRBV4-2	ASSPTGNQPQH
TRBV3-1/TRBV3-2	ASSHNQRLESDTQY
TRBV6-5	ASSYEGGSDYGYT
TRBV3-1/TRBV3-2	ASRLRTGVETQY
TRBV6-7	ASSYFPGQDHNSTDTQY
TRBV20-1	SVSSGGLTDTQY
TRBV19	ASNAGGVYNEQF
TRBV7-2	ASSMTSSYNEQF
TRBV28	ASSFPERGGADTQY
TRBV4-1	ASSQEELGEPPYEQY
TRBV30	ATDNYGYT
TRBV6-5	ASSLAGISTDTQY
TRBV19	ASSFAGGFTDTQY
TRBV4-1	ASSQEEQGADEQY
TRBV28	ASSLGGAGTEAF
TRBV19	ASSRTGTYEQY
TRBV5-6	ASSFRQSYEQY
TRBV6-2/TRBV6-3	ASSAIGTDRMNTEAF
TRBV10-1	ASSESKGRVTDTQY
TRBV4-1	ASSQVLGAIHQPQH
TRBV28	ASSSYRDTQY
TRBV19	ASSTGDEQY
TRBV3-1/TRBV3-2	ASSPRRDIQY
TRBV10-1	ASSESTSGVYNEQF
TRBV7-3	ASSLTRRLGQGTDTQY
TRBV19	ASSMERSSLGYEQY
TRBV3-1/TRBV3-2	ASSQESGNTEAF
TRBV18	ASSQKTANEQY
TRBV4-1	ASSQDGGQGAYDGNSPLH
TRBV10-3	AISEEGADSPLH
TRBV5-8	ASSFEVNTEAF
TRBV5-1	ASSFMSGGEGYEQY
TRBV7-7	ASSLVDSGEETQY
TRBV5-1	ASSAGQVNYGYT
TRBV5-1	ASSLVGDRAYEQY
TRBV11-3	ASSPGPAGVTDTQY
TRBV3-1/TRBV3-2	ASSQDGKRDKAYEQY
TRBV19	ASSTRQGDYT
TRBV12-3/TRBV12-4	ATAILNEQF
TRBV7-9	ASSPGQGGMSGELF
TRBV27	ASSLTRDQPQH
TRBV11-3	ASTKERGTNSPLH